Sequencing of this T cell receptor beta chain was carried out in a study of T-cell reconstitution after alpha-beta-depleted transplantation in children. Study results and caveats: Several hundred rapidly expanded clones from non-depleted graft cells reportedly supplied alpha-beta T cells about two months post-transplant. When one year had passed after transplant, most T-cell counts and diversity came from newly produced T cells. In some patients, recipient T cells and intrathymic progenitors surviving conditioning explained high day-60 diversity.

Germline-derived CDR1 and CDR2 are MDHEN and SYDVKM. The V end was cut by 5 bases, the J end by 5 bases, with 10 bases between. The CDR3 consists of 12 residues. Preparing the TCRbeta library involved the use of unique molecular identifiers. TCRdb independently ran MiXCR on the PCR reads; one entry per CDR3 protein. The sample consists of a few hundred thousand distinct CDR3 sequences, 10% to 15% of them appearing once. In its sample, this clonotype was seen many times. Its antigen is unknown. The chain couples TRBV28 to TRBJ2-7; D remains unclear. This clonotype was obtained from a male patient between 10 and 17 years old who had a stem cell transplant for acute myeloid leukemia, so the T cells may come from the graft donor. The material sequenced was PBMCs, mostly from graft donor cells, taken 360 days after TCRalphabeta/CD19-depleted stem cell transplant. DNA for the CDR3: TGTGCCAGCAGTCCCTCTCGTGACGAGCAGTACTTC. It codes for CASSPSRDEQYF.